This T cell receptor beta chain was captured in a study of shared clonotypes between healthy human individuals. Remarks on this clone: The antigen remains undetermined.

Trimming removed 0 bases at V and 2 bases at J, with 7 bases between. The CDR3 totals 14 residues. Germline-derived CDR1 and CDR2 are ENHRY and SYGVKD. Overall study results and limits: Between several donors, naive CD4 clonotypes were shared at a level of around 5.1%. Naive subsets generally exceeded memory subsets in estimated richness. Clonotype sharing levels among donors were expected to vary with sequencing depth.

Profiled with immunoSEQ multiplex PCR; TCRdb holds only in-frame clones, not every one. This sample has approximately 250,000 clones; 65% occur once, and the top ten carry approximately 10%. Material: memory CD4+ T cells sorted from blood. Described subset: CD45RA-negative fraction. This TCR was recovered from a man aged 30 to 39 in good health. The chain uses TRBV10-3 and TRBJ2-5; no clear D gene. The CDR3 is CAISESRAQETQYF. The CDR3 DNA reads as TGTGCCATCAGTGAGTCACGGGCACAAGAGACCCAGTACTTC.